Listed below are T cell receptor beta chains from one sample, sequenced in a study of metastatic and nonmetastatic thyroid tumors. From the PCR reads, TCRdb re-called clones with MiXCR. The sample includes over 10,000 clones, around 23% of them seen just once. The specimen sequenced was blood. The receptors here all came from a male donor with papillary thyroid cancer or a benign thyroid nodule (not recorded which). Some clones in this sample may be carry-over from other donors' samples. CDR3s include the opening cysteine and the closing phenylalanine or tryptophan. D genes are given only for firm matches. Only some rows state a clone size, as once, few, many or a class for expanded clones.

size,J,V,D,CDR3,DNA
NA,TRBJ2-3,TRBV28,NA,CASREAGVWDTQYF,TGTGCCAGTAGGGAGGCCGGCGTATGGGATACGCAGTATTTT
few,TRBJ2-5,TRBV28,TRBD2,CASSSPGLAGETQYF,TGTGCCAGCAGTTCCCCGGGACTAGCGGGGGAGACCCAGTACTTC
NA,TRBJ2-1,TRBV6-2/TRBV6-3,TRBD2,CASSYAGLAGGYEQFF,TGTGCCAGCAGTTACGCCGGACTAGCGGGAGGCTATGAGCAGTTCTTC
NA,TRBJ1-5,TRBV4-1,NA,CASSQGAGFQPQHF,TGCGCCAGCAGCCAAGGGGCGGGGTTCCAGCCCCAGCATTTT
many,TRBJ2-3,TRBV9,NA,CASSVDGGRTDTQYF,TGTGCCAGCAGCGTAGACGGGGGGCGCACAGATACGCAGTATTTT
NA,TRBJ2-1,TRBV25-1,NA,CASMANEQFF,TGTGCCAGTATGGCGAATGAGCAGTTCTTC
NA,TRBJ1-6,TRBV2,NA,CASSDKGGRSSYNSPLHF,TGTGCCAGCAGTGATAAAGGGGGGCGGAGCTCCTATAATTCACCCCTCCACTTT
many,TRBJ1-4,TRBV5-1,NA,CASSSGQINEKLFF,TGCGCCAGCAGCTCCGGACAGATTAATGAAAAACTGTTTTTT
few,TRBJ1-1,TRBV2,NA,CASSRMENTEAFF,TGTGCCAGCAGTCGAATGGAGAACACTGAAGCTTTCTTT
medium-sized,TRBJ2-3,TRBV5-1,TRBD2,CASSPQRRGGTDTQYF,TGCGCCAGCAGCCCCCAAAGGCGGGGGGGCACAGATACGCAGTATTTT
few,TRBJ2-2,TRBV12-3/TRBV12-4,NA,CASSLREPGTGELFF,TGTGCCAGCAGTTTGAGGGAGCCGGGTACCGGGGAGCTGTTTTTT
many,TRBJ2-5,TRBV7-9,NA,CASTPVGDHQETQHF,TGTGCCAGCACCCCAGTGGGGGACCATCAAGAGACCCAGCACTTC
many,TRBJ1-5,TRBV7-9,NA,CASSLDLPNQPQHF,TGTGCCAGCAGCTTAGACCTCCCAAATCAGCCCCAGCATTTT
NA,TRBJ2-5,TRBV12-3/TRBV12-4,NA,CASSLRASEYQETQYF,TGTGCCAGTTCTCTTAGGGCTAGCGAGTACCAAGAGACCCAGTACTTC
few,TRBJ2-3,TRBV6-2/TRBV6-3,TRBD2,CASSLPAGAGTDTQYF,TGTGCCAGCAGTTTACCGGCGGGAGCGGGAACAGATACGCAGTATTTT
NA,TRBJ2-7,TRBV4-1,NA,CASSHPDTNEQYF,TGCGCCAGCAGCCACCCCGACACCAACGAGCAGTACTTC
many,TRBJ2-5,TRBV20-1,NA,CSAPRVGGETQYF,TGCAGTGCTCCCCGTGTCGGGGGAGAGACCCAGTACTTC
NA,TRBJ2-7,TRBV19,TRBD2,CASSIPLAGGYEQYF,TGTGCCAGTAGTATACCACTAGCGGGAGGGTACGAGCAGTACTTC
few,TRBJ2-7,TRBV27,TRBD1,CASSRGGGDEQYF,TGTGCCAGCAGCCGAGGGGGCGGCGACGAGCAGTACTTC
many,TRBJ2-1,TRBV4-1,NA,CASSQDQVRGDLYNEQFF,TGCGCCAGCAGCCAAGATCAAGTTAGAGGGGATCTATACAATGAGCAGTTCTTC
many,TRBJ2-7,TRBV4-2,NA,CASSQDTTNYEQYF,TGTGCCAGCAGCCAAGATACTACCAACTACGAGCAGTACTTC